This T cell receptor beta chain was sequenced for a study of blood T cells in healthy people across ages (dated by TCRdb to between 2014 and 2016). The study in broad terms: Template switching captured roughly one uniquely barcoded TCR beta cDNA molecule per two T cells in model experiments. The study analyzed two additional independent replicas of 1 million unique cDNA reads from the same blood draw for two donors, one aged 18 to 29 and one aged 80 or older. The donors were divided into four age groups: young (average about 16 years), middle-aged (approximately 39), aged (about 56) and long-lived (approximately 74). To avoid experimental bias, donors of different ages were randomly spread across the sequencing lanes. To track age-related changes in TCR beta repertoire diversity, the study relied on deep sequencing normalized with unique cDNA molecular identifiers.

Overall results and qualifications from the work: Because profiling used bulk unsorted PBMCs, naive and antigen-experienced compartments could not be compared conclusively. Because the CMV infection status of the donors was unknown, age-related changes in expanded clonotypes may potentially have been confounded. Estimates of total diversity from one million sequenced T cells were regarded as lower bounds and underestimates. Observed TCR beta diversity per million T cells fell roughly linearly with age, and a significant reduction was already apparent by age around 40. Compared with the aged group, the long-lived group had more naive CD4+ T cells, fewer expanded clones and increased TCR diversity, suggesting age selection. Observed TCR beta diversity correlated strongly with the percentage of naive T cells measured by flow cytometry.

The approximately 41 donors, aged 6 to 90 years, were systemically healthy Caucasian individuals from Russia. Around 10 milliliters of peripheral blood were collected from each donor into EDTA-treated Vacutainer tubes. PBMCs were isolated by Ficoll-Paque density-gradient centrifugation, with at least 6 million obtained per sample. Trizol reagent was used to extract total RNA from the PBMCs, yielding at least 5 micrograms per sample. For every donor, flow cytometry on a PBMC aliquot measured the percentage of naive CD45RAhigh/CD27high T cells. The method was 5' RACE. Reads for this sample came from an Illumina HiSeq 2500. A second about 7 to 11 cycle PCR used a sample-barcoded 5' primer and a J-beta primer mix. A unique molecular identifier was introduced onto each TCR beta cDNA molecule by a template-switch 5' adaptor carrying 12 random nucleotides. At least 3 million CDR3-containing paired-end reads were obtained from each sample. First-strand cDNA synthesis was performed from all RNA using the Mint cDNA synthesis kit, with priming by a TRBC-specific oligonucleotide. Following uracil-DNA glycosylase treatment, a first 18-cycle PCR with universal primers M1SS and BC2_uni_R was performed on all cDNA. The published analysis was carried out like this. For normalization, 1 million high-quality reads were randomly selected from each sample, with every read carrying a distinct molecular identifier. Instead of being binned into consensus sequences, reads with shared molecular identifiers were discarded. CDR3 identification, clonotype clustering and error correction used MiTCR with a Q25 quality threshold and the strictest error-elimination algorithm. A nonparametric unseen species model with Euler transformation was used to estimate a lower bound on total TCR beta diversity. TCRdb trimmed public reads at Q25 via fastp, called clones via MiXCR and kept in-frame beta chains. Under each unique CDR3 protein, matching rows form one entry showing the most common genes and DNA. The V and J calls follow TCRdb's processing rather than the paper's. The table for this sample lists approximately 900,000 distinct CDR3 sequences; 48% of them were counted only once. Under 15% of the sample is held by the ten biggest clonotypes.

Taken from cysteine to phenylalanine, the CDR3 has 12 residues. The entry retains the CDR3 DNA only, 36 bases that are in frame from base 1. The germline V gene encodes CDR1 SQVTM and CDR2 ANQGSEA. V lost 6 bases and J lost 6 bases; the stretch between them is 14 bases long. In this sample, this clonotype turned up a few times. Its recognized antigen is unknown. Per-base qualities were not stored, and no clone one base away is much larger. The sequencing input was blood. Here the chain combines TRBV29-1 and TRBJ1-2; the best D guess is TRBD1, with 6 bases matching. The receptor was isolated from a man aged 25 to 40 in good health. The nucleotides are TGCAGCGTGACCCGACAGGCCCATGGCTACACCTTC. This is translated as CSVTRQAHGYTF. Reference TRBV29-1 and TRBJ1-2 proteins supply the regions before and after the CDR3; the full variable domain is: SAVISQKPSRDICQRGTSLTIQCQVDSQVTMMFWYRQQPGQSLTLIATANQGSEATYESGFVIDKFPISRPNLTFSTLTVSNMSPEDSSIYLCSVTRQAHGYTFGSGTRLTVV.